This is a list of T cell receptor beta chains from one sample in a study of blood T cell repertoires in COVID-19. TCRdb's table, derived via immunoSEQ multiplex PCR, lists solely in-frame clones and lacks some. This sample has approximately 51,000 clones, with around 87% found just once. The specimen was peripheral blood. The receptors stem from an elderly woman with COVID-19, enrolled during active disease. Both conserved end residues are part of each CDR3. A D gene is named only where the DNA matches it firmly. The size of a clone is reported for some rows only, either as once, few or many, or as a class for expanded clones.

>15|NA|TRBV6-5|TRBD2|TRBJ2-7
CASRPGLAGPYEQYF
TGTGCCAGCAGACCGGGACTAGCGGGGCCCTACGAGCAGTACTTC
>19|NA|TRBV7-9|NA|TRBJ2-4
CASSYSRDGPARTKNIQYF
TGTGCCAGCAGCTACTCCAGGGATGGCCCCGCGAGGACCAAAAACATTCAGTACTTC
>14|once|TRBV6-5|TRBD1|TRBJ1-1
CASSPGTVNTEAFF
TGTGCCAGCAGCCCCGGGACAGTGAACACTGAAGCTTTCTTT
>14|NA|TRBV7-2|NA|TRBJ1-2
CASSPTHSSYGYTF
TGTGCCAGCAGCCCAACTCATAGCAGCTATGGCTACACCTTC
>17|NA|TRBV7-2|NA|TRBJ2-1
CASSSPRTGKRYNEQFF
TGTGCCAGCAGCTCCCCACGGACGGGAAAGCGCTACAATGAGCAGTTCTTC
>15|NA|TRBV6-5|NA|TRBJ1-6
CASSYRAQGNSPLHF
TGTGCCAGCAGTTACCGAGCCCAGGGGAATTCACCCCTCCACTTT
>14|NA|TRBV27|NA|TRBJ2-5
CANTHQAPQETQYF
TGTGCCAACACCCACCAGGCGCCGCAAGAGACCCAGTACTTC
>14|NA|TRBV5-1|NA|TRBJ1-1
CASSLDSFFSEAFF
TGCGCCAGCAGCTTGGATTCTTTTTTCTCTGAAGCTTTCTTT
>16|NA|TRBV10-1|NA|TRBJ1-3
CASTPDRPNSGNTIYF
TGCGCCTCCACCCCGGACAGACCTAACTCTGGAAACACCATATATTTT
>15|few|TRBV15|TRBD1|TRBJ1-4
CATSRRGGGGEKLFF
TGTGCCACCAGCAGAAGAGGAGGGGGCGGTGAAAAACTGTTTTTT
>16|NA|TRBV6-5|TRBD1|TRBJ1-5
CASSYSRNTGVQAQHF
TGTGCCAGCAGTTACTCGAGAAACACAGGGGTCCAAGCCCAGCATTTT
>16|NA|TRBV5-5|TRBD1|TRBJ2-4
CASSLVGQGAKNIQYF
TGTGCCAGCAGCTTGGTCGGACAGGGGGCCAAAAACATTCAGTACTTC
>13|NA|TRBV19|TRBD1|TRBJ1-1
CASMMDRGTEAFF
TGTGCCAGTATGATGGACAGGGGCACTGAAGCTTTCTTT
>15|NA|TRBV2|NA|TRBJ2-1
CASSELRAAYNEQFF
TGTGCCAGCAGTGAACTCAGGGCGGCCTACAATGAGCAGTTCTTC
>16|NA|TRBV19|TRBD2|TRBJ2-7
CASSFQTSGVPYEQYF
TGTGCCAGTAGTTTCCAGACTAGCGGGGTACCCTACGAGCAGTACTTC
>14|few|TRBV7-8|TRBD1|TRBJ1-2
CASSLGGGRYGYTF
TGTGCCAGCAGTCTAGGAGGGGGCAGATATGGCTACACCTTC
>14|NA|TRBV5-5|TRBD1|TRBJ1-1
CASSLGTGGTEAFF
TGTGCCAGCAGCTTGGGGACAGGGGGCACTGAAGCTTTCTTT
>14|few|TRBV28|TRBD1|TRBJ1-1
CASTRTGAATEAFF
TGTGCCAGCACCCGGACAGGGGCTGCTACTGAAGCTTTCTTT
>14|NA|TRBV6-4|NA|TRBJ1-2
CASSDFPFNYGYTF
TGTGCCAGCAGTGACTTCCCTTTTAACTATGGCTACACCTTC
>17|NA|TRBV19|TRBD2|TRBJ2-2
CASSIEVAGGPSGELFF
TGTGCCAGTAGTATAGAAGTAGCGGGAGGGCCCAGCGGGGAGCTGTTTTTT
>11|NA|TRBV5-1|NA|TRBJ1-2
CASREGIGYTF
TGCGCCAGCAGGGAGGGGATAGGCTACACCTTC
>16|NA|TRBV28|NA|TRBJ2-5
CASSLFNQGFQETQYF
TGTGCCAGCAGTTTATTCAACCAGGGGTTTCAAGAGACCCAGTACTTC
>13|NA|TRBV18|NA|TRBJ2-7
CASSPTTDYEQYF
TGTGCCAGCTCACCTACGACAGACTACGAGCAGTACTTC
>20|NA|TRBV28|TRBD1|TRBJ2-4
CASRSNRDRGGPLAKNIQYF
TGTGCCAGCAGGTCTAACCGGGACAGGGGGGGCCCTCTAGCCAAAAACATTCAGTACTTC
>15|few|TRBV30|TRBD1|TRBJ1-1
CAWAAIGTGKFRAFF
TGTGCCTGGGCTGCAATTGGGACAGGGAAGTTTAGGGCTTTCTTT
>13|NA|TRBV25-1|NA|TRBJ1-4
CASTGFNDEKLFF
TGTGCCAGTACAGGGTTTAATGATGAAAAACTGTTTTTT
>17|NA|TRBV10-2|NA|TRBJ2-2
CASTYNRERANTGELFF
TGCGCCAGCACCTATAACAGGGAGAGGGCGAACACCGGGGAGCTGTTTTTT
>15|NA|TRBV7-2|NA|TRBJ1-6
CASSLDREVGSPLHF
TGTGCCAGCAGCTTAGACAGGGAAGTTGGTTCACCCCTCCACTTT
>16|NA|TRBV5-1|TRBD1|TRBJ1-6
CASSLTGGAYNSPLHF
TGCGCCAGCAGCTTGACAGGGGGCGCCTATAATTCACCCCTCCACTTT
>14|NA|TRBV5-5|NA|TRBJ2-7
CASSLAADSYEQYF
TGTGCCAGCAGCTTGGCCGCGGATTCCTACGAGCAGTACTTC
>16|NA|TRBV28|TRBD1|TRBJ1-6
CASSPQGEVMASPLHF
TGTGCCAGCAGTCCGCAGGGGGAAGTGATGGCTTCACCCCTCCACTTT
>14|NA|TRBV6-5|NA|TRBJ2-7
CASSPGGTNYEQYF
TGTGCCAGCAGTCCCGGGGGAACGAACTACGAGCAGTACTTC
>16|NA|TRBV27|NA|TRBJ1-1
CASSLLQGLRNTEAFF
TGTGCCAGCAGTTTATTACAGGGATTACGGAACACTGAAGCTTTCTTT
>15|NA|TRBV7-2|TRBD1|TRBJ2-2
CASSPRQGGTGELFF
TGTGCCAGCAGCCCGAGACAGGGTGGCACCGGGGAGCTGTTTTTT
>19|NA|TRBV5-6|TRBD1|TRBJ1-2
CASSSPQSRGLFLGYGYTF
TGTGCCAGCAGCTCCCCCCAATCAAGGGGGCTGTTTCTCGGTTATGGCTACACCTTC
>15|NA|TRBV24-1|NA|TRBJ2-5
CATSDSGTSEETQYF
TGTGCCACCAGCGATTCCGGGACTTCAGAAGAGACCCAGTACTTC
>16|NA|TRBV5-1|TRBD1|TRBJ1-1
CASSPGQGWLNTEAFF
TGCGCCAGCAGCCCAGGACAGGGGTGGTTGAACACTGAAGCTTTCTTT
>15|few|TRBV27|TRBD1|TRBJ2-5
CASRSTGTYGETQYF
TGTGCCAGCAGGTCGACAGGGACCTATGGAGAGACCCAGTACTTC
>13|NA|TRBV20-1|NA|TRBJ1-5
CSASWQNNQPQHF
TGCAGTGCTAGTTGGCAGAACAATCAGCCCCAGCATTTT
>14|once|TRBV6-5|TRBD1|TRBJ2-7
CASSWDRSSYEQYF
TGTGCCAGCAGTTGGGACAGGAGCTCCTACGAGCAGTACTTC
>15|NA|TRBV5-1|TRBD2|TRBJ2-1
CASSSGLAGALEQFF
TGCGCCAGCAGCTCGGGACTAGCGGGAGCACTTGAGCAGTTCTTC
>21|NA|TRBV7-7|TRBD2|TRBJ2-3
CASSPGGAGLAGGYLTDTQYF
TGTGCTAGCAGCCCAGGAGGTGCGGGACTAGCGGGAGGGTATCTCACAGATACGCAGTATTTT
>16|NA|TRBV25-1|NA|TRBJ1-5
CASSQAGQGTNQPQHF
TGTGCCAGCAGTCAAGCAGGGCAGGGTACCAATCAGCCCCAGCATTTT
>14|NA|TRBV27|TRBD1|TRBJ1-2
CASSQNRGDYGYTF
TGTGCCAGCAGCCAAAACAGGGGTGACTATGGCTACACCTTC
>17|NA|TRBV5-1|NA|TRBJ2-4
CASSFLAGTGPGNIQYF
TGCGCCAGCAGCTTTTTGGCGGGGACGGGGCCAGGAAACATTCAGTACTTC
>13|few|TRBV27|NA|TRBJ1-6
CASTSSYNSPLHF
TGTGCCAGCACCAGCTCCTATAATTCACCCCTCCACTTT
>13|NA|TRBV28|NA|TRBJ1-5
CASSTLPFRPQHF
TGTGCCAGCAGCACGCTGCCTTTTAGGCCCCAGCATTTT